This T cell receptor beta chain was captured in a study of T cell repertoires in cytomegalovirus infection. Study-level background: Through public TCR beta signatures, both CMV infection and matching HLA type were indicated. Study observations and caveats: The ex vivo response showed dominance by HLA-C-restricted CMV-specific TCR beta clonotypes. Cumulative frequency (of public TCR beta family members) identified carriers of CMV plus the relevant HLA.

TCRdb independently ran MiXCR on the reads; one entry per CDR3 protein. The sample includes approximately 100,000 distinct CDR3 sequences, more than 20% of them seen just once. The CDR3 loop spans 14 amino acids. The germline CDR1 and CDR2 sequences are DFQATT and SNEGSKA (reference sequence). This clonotype was seen a few times. The antigen remains undetermined. A read error may account for a junction end that differs from germline. The receptor was derived from a human donor in good health (CMV status not recorded). Some clones in this sample may be carry-over from other donors' samples. The J gene is TRBJ2-5, the V gene TRBV20-1; perhaps D is TRBD1 or TRBD2 (5 bases each). Sample: CD8+ T cells from PBMCs. The CDR3 loop reads CSAGEGDQQETQYF. CDR3 in DNA: TGCAGTGCTGGAGAAGGGGACCAACAAGAGACCCAGTACTTC.